This T cell receptor beta chain was obtained from a study of CD8 T cells in ankylosing spondylitis (dated by TCRdb to 2015 to 2018). Background for the entire study: The study set out to find disease-linked TCR variants by profiling T cell receptor beta repertoires in ankylosing spondylitis patients and healthy donors. Peripheral blood samples were taken, and synovial fluid was additionally collected from ankylosing spondylitis patients. The whole study cohort included 90 to 120 healthy donors and under 30 ankylosing spondylitis patients.

Points the paper makes about the study in general: A TCR beta motif made up of roughly eight highly homologous amino acid variants appeared to be characteristic of blood from ankylosing spondylitis patients. The disease-linked clones were reported to be significantly enriched in matched synovial fluid samples from ankylosing spondylitis patients. In peripheral blood, the disease-linked clones were found at relatively low frequencies and had a CD8+ phenotype. Some TCR beta motif variants had previously been reported in synovial fluid and blood of reactive arthritis patients, which suggested common disease-initiation mechanisms.

TCRdb lists the instrument as Illumina HiSeq 2500. TCR beta libraries were prepared by quantitative 5'-RACE with molecular barcodes. As for how the authors treated the data: A new computational method based on a probabilistic model of VDJ rearrangement was used to identify disease-linked TCR variants. TCRdb cleaned the public reads at Q25 with fastp, built clones with MiXCR and kept in-frame beta chains. Each entry merges the rows of one CDR3 protein and shows their most common DNA and genes. The V and J calls were determined by TCRdb, not by the authors. Here the sample has under 850,000 distinct CDR3 sequences; around a fifth occur a single time. Of the sample, about a fifth is held by the ten largest clones. Taken from cysteine to phenylalanine, the CDR3 has 12 residues. The read is trimmed to its CDR3 DNA, 36 bases read in frame from base 1. V ends up 3 bases short and J 12 bases short, with an unmatched junction base count of 10. From a lookup of the germline V gene, CDR1 and CDR2 are SQVTM and ANQGSEA.

With regard to this clonotype: This receptor's antigen is unknown. Base qualities are not recorded, but no much larger clone differs from it by a single base.

Recombination linked TRBV29-1 to TRBJ1-1, with 7 bases aligning to TRBD1. The sample taken for sequencing was blood, either unsorted or a sorted T cell fraction (not recorded which). This clonotype was obtained from a male donor with ankylosing spondylitis. The DNA is as follows: TGCAGCGTTGACCTGGGGCAGGGGGGATCTTTCTTT. Translated, it gives CSVDLGQGGSFF.